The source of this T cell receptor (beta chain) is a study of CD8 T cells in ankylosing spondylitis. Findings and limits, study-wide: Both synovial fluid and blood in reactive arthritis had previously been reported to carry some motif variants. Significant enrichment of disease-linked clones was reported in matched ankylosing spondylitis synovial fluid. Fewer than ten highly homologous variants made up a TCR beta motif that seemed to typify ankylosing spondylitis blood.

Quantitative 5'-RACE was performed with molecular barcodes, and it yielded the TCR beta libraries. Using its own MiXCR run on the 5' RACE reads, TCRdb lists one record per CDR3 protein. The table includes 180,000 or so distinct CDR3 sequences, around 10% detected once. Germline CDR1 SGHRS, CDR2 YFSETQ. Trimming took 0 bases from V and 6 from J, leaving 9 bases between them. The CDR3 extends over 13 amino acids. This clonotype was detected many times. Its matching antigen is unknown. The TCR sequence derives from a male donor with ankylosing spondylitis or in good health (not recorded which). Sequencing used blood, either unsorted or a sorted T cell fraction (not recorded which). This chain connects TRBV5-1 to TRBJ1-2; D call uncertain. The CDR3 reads CASSLAGGDGYTF. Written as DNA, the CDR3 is TGCGCCAGCAGCTTGGCCGGTGGGGATGGCTACACCTTC.